This T cell receptor beta chain was sequenced during a study of technical replicates of blood from a few donors (dated by TCRdb to 2016 to 2017). The library was produced with the immunoSEQ multiplex PCR assay. Imported from immuneACCESS, the table was reduced by TCRdb to in-frame sequences with V and J called. These copies leave out some clones; in studies compared against another copy, an unresolved V gene accounts for under half, and the cause of the remainder is not known. This sample comprises around 62,000 clones, 95% to 98% of them detected only once. The ten most abundant clones make up more than 0.25% of the sample. Trimmed from V: 1 base; trimmed from J: 6 bases; junction bases lacking a gene match: 10. Inclusive of the bounding cysteine and phenylalanine, the CDR3 is 17 residues long. The entry retains the CDR3 DNA only, 51 bases that are in frame from base 1. According to the germline V gene, CDR1 reads SGHNT and CDR2 reads YENEEA.

About this clone: The specificity of this receptor is unknown. It has no much larger one-base neighbor in the sample; base qualities were not kept.

The chain joins TRBV11-3 to TRBJ2-4, with 9 bases aligning to TRBD2. Sequencing was performed on T cells isolated from PBMCs. The sequence was collected from a human donor in good health. The CDR3 region reads CASSLAVAGVVSNIQYF. Read as DNA, the sequence is TGTGCCAGCAGCTTAGCAGTAGCGGGAGTGGTCTCAAACATTCAGTACTTC. Where the CDR3 stops, the reference TRBV11-3 and TRBJ2-4 genes take over; the full variable domain is EAGVVQSPRYKIIEKKQPVAFWCNPISGHNTLYWYLQNLGQGPELLIRYENEEAVDDSQLPKDRFSAERLKGVDSTLKIQPAELGDSAVYLCASSLAVAGVVSNIQYFGAGTRLSVL.